This entry features one T cell receptor (beta chain) sequence. As yet, its antigen is unknown. Presence of unique molecular identifiers characterized the TCR beta cDNA libraries. TCRdb fed the PCR reads into MiXCR, producing one record per CDR3 protein. The sample lists 800,000 to 950,000 distinct CDR3 sequences, roughly 58% occurring once. CDR3 length equals 12 residues. CDR1 and CDR2 (germline): ENHRY, SYGVKD. V lost 9 bases and J lost 4, with 13 bases in between. This specimen comes from a study of post-analysis software for immune sequencing data. Study results and caveats: Compared with controls, patients had more of about 5 TRBV segments, including TRBV5-6, TRBV5-1 and TRBV20-1.

The sequenced sample consisted of blood. The source is a girl aged 10-17 years with multiple sclerosis. V gene TRBV10-3 combines with J gene TRBJ2-7, with D possibly matching TRBD1 (6 bases). CDR3 loop: CAMGRDTYEQYF. The CDR3 DNA reads as TGTGCCATGGGCAGGGACACTTACGAGCAGTACTTC.